This T cell receptor beta chain emerged from a study of T cell responses to AZD1222 COVID-19 vaccine. Assay: immunoSEQ multiplex PCR; the TCRdb copy retains only in-frame clones and omits some. Among some 100,000 clones listed, around 84% were seen once. V was pared by 6 bases and J by 3 bases, with 15 bases between. Germline V CDR1 and CDR2: MNHEY, SMNVEV (reference sequence). CDR3 length: 14 residues. The chain is built from TRBV27 and TRBJ2-7; no clear D gene. Here the sequenced sample was peripheral blood, taken 28 days after the second AZD1222 dose. The origin of this receptor is an adult who received the AZD1222 COVID-19 vaccine. CDR3 sequence: CASSLDGRNYEQYF. DNA of the CDR3: TGTGCCAGCAGCCTAGATGGACGAAACTACGAGCAGTACTTC.